The subject of this entry is one T cell receptor (beta chain). What it binds is not known. Germline loops: CDR1 SGHTS, CDR2 YDEGEE. J lost 4 bases, V lost 2 bases, and 13 bases had no gene match. The CDR3 consists of 17 residues. The PCR contained 60 Vbeta and 13 Jbeta primers. The table came from immunoSEQ multiplex PCR; TCRdb's copy has only in-frame clones and leaves some out. This table holds nearly 110,000 clones, 77% found once. This entry comes from a study of cytomegalovirus exposure and HLA in healthy donors. Study outcomes and limitations: Association of 16,951 TCR beta sequences with HLA alleles was found at 0.05 false discovery rate in a later analysis.

This chain connects TRBV5-8 to TRBJ1-2; 8 positions match TRBD1. Sequencing was done on a sample of PBMCs. This receptor was obtained from a male donor in good health and CMV-seronegative. As DNA, the CDR3 is TGTGCCAGCAGCTTTAAGACAGGGGTTCGGCCCTCCTATGGCTACACCTTC. This translates into CASSFKTGVRPSYGYTF.